This record covers a single T cell receptor beta chain. This entry is derived from a study of blood T cell repertoires in COVID-19. Overall study context: In each case, the material was cDNA or gDNA derived from T cells, B-cell-depleted T cells, or PBMCs.

As processed by the authors: The authors estimated nucleated cell counts from reference gene primer amplification. Here immunoSEQ multiplex PCR was the method, and the copy in TCRdb shows in-frame clones only, minus some. V and J calls and clone size are those listed in that table; D and trimming were worked out from the DNA. The data contain 87,000 or so clones, around 87% of them singletons. The V gene lost 5 bases and the J gene lost 5 bases, with 16 bases spanning the gap. This CDR3 is 14 amino acids long. Germline V gives CDR1 SGHRS, CDR2 YFSETQ. The V and J genes are TRBV5-1 and TRBJ1-1; D call uncertain. Sequenced material: peripheral blood. The TCR originated in a human donor with acute or convalescent COVID-19. The donor label of this sample is uncertain. The CDR3 nucleotides are TGCGCCAGCAGAGGAACAAGCCCGGGGACTGAAGCTTTCTTT. Residues: CASRGTSPGTEAFF.